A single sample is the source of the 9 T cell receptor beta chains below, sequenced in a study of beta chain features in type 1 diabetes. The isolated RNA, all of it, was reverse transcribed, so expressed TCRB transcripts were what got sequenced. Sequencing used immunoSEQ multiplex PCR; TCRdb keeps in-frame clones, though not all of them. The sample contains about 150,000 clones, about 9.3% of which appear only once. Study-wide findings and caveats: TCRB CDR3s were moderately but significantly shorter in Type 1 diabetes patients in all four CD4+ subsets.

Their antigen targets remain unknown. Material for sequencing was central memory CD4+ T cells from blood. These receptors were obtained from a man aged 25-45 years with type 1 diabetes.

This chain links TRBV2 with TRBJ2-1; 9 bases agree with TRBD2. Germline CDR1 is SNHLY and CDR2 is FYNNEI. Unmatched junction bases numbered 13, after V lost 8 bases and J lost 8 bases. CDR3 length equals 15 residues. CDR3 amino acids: CASGLAGSFDDEQFF. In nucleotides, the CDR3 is TGTGCCAGCGGGCTAGCGGGATCTTTTGACGATGAGCAGTTCTTC.

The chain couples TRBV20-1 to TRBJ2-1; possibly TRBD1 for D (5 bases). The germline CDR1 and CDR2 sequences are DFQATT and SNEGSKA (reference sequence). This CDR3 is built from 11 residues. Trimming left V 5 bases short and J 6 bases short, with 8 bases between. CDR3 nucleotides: TGCAGTGCTTATGACAGCAATGAGCAGTTCTTC. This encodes CSAYDSNEQFF.

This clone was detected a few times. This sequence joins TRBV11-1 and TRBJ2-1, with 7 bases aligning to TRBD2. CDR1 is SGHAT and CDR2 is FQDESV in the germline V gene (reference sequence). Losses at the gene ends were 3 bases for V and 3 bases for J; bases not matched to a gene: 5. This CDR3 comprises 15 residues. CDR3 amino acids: CASSLGGSGYNEQFF. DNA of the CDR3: TGTGCCAGCAGCTTGGGCGGGAGCGGCTACAATGAGCAGTTCTTC.

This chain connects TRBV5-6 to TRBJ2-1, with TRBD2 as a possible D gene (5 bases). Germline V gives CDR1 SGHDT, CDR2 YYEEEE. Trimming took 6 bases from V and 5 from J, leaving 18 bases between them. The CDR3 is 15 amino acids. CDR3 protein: CASTHGGLRDNEQFF. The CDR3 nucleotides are TGTGCCAGCACCCACGGCGGACTTAGGGACAATGAGCAGTTCTTC.

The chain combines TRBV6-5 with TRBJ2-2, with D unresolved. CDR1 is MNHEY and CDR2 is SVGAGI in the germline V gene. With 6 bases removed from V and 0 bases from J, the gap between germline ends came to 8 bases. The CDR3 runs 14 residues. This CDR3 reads CASRWAANTGELFF. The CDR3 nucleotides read TGTGCCAGCAGATGGGCCGCGAACACCGGGGAGCTGTTTTTT.

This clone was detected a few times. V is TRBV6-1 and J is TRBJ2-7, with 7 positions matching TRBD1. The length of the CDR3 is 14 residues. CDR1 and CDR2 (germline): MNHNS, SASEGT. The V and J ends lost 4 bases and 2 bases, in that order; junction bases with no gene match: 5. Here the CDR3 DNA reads TGTGCCAGCAGTGGCGGACAGGCGGCCTACGAGCAGTACTTC. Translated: CASSGGQAAYEQYF.

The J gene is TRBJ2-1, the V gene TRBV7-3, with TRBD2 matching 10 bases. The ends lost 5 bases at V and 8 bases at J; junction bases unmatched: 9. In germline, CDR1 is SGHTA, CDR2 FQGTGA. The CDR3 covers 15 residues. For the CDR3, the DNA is TGTGCCAGCAGCCCTCAAGCGGGAGGGCCCTATGAGCAGTTCTTC. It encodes CASSPQAGGPYEQFF. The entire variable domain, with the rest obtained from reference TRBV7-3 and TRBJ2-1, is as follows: GAGVSQTPSNKVTEKGKYVELRCDPISGHTALYWYRQSLGQGPEFLIYFQGTGAADDSGLPNDRFFAVRPEGSVSTLKIQRTERGDSAVYLCASSPQAGGPYEQFFGPGTRLTVL.

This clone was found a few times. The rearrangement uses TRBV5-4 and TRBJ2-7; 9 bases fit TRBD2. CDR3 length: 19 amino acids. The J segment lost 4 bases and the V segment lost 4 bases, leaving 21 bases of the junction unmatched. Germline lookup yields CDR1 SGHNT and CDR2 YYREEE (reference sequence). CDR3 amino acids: CASSRGLAGTPRRFYEQYF. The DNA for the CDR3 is TGTGCCAGCAGCCGTGGGCTAGCGGGGACTCCCCGGAGATTTTACGAGCAGTACTTC.

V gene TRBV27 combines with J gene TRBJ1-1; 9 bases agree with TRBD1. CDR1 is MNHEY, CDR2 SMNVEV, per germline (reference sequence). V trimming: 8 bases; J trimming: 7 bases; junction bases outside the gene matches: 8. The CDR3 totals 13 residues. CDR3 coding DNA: TGTGCCAGCGGGGTACAGGGGGCAGGTGAAGCTTTCTTT. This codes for CASGVQGAGEAFF.